This is a list of T cell receptor beta chains from one sample in a study of blood T cells in healthy people across ages. MiXCR, run by TCRdb on the 5' RACE reads, gives a single entry per CDR3 protein. The sample has 950,000 to 1,200,000 distinct CDR3 sequences; 35% to 45% are singletons. Material: blood. These receptors were taken from a man between 18 and 35 years old in good health. Each CDR3 is given with its conserved first and last residue. A D gene is named only where the DNA matches it firmly. Expanded clones are given a class, and other clones once, few, many or no size at all.

CDR3 length	D gene	V gene	J gene	clone size	CDR3 DNA	CDR3 protein
16	-	TRBV12-3/TRBV12-4	TRBJ1-1	once	TGTGCCAGCAGTTGGGGAGGGCGGGATGTGAACACTGAAGCTTTCTTT	CASSWGGRDVNTEAFF
14	-	TRBV28	TRBJ1-2	-	TGTGCCAGCAGTTCTTACTCACCTTCGCCCTCCTGCACCTTC	CASSSYSPSPSCTF
14	-	TRBV10-3	TRBJ1-6	few	TGTGCCATCAGTGATAGTGCAGTAAATTCACCCCTCCACTTT	CAISDSAVNSPLHF
21	-	TRBV4-2	TRBJ2-3	-	TGTGCCAGCAGCCAAGATCGACGGAGAGAGCGAGCCGTTCTGGGCACAGATACGCAGTATTTT	CASSQDRRRERAVLGTDTQYF
13	-	TRBV5-5	TRBJ1-6	-	TGTGCCAGCAGCGGAACAGGGAATTCACCCCTCCACTTT	CASSGTGNSPLHF
14	-	TRBV4-1	TRBJ2-1	few	TGCGCCAGCAGCGAAAGGGTCGGGAACAATGAGCAGTTCTTC	CASSERVGNNEQFF
14	-	TRBV11-2	TRBJ1-1	-	TGTGCCAGCAGCCCCCAAATTAAAGGCACTGAAGCTTTCTTT	CASSPQIKGTEAFF
14	-	TRBV6-6	TRBJ2-2	few	TGTGCCAGCAGTTTGGACAGCCATGGAGGGGAGCTGTTTTTT	CASSLDSHGGELFF
15	-	TRBV13	TRBJ2-3	-	TGTTCCAGCAGCTTAGGCGAGGGGTCCACAGATACGCAGTATTTT	CSSSLGEGSTDTQYF
13	-	TRBV20-1	TRBJ2-1	-	TGCAGTGCCAAGGGGGGCCCCTACAATGAGCAGTTCTTC	CSAKGGPYNEQFF
16	-	TRBV7-9	TRBJ1-4	-	TGTGCCAGCAGCTTCGGTCAGGCTCGAACTAATGAAAAACTGTTTTTT	CASSFGQARTNEKLFF
15	-	TRBV29-1	TRBJ2-5	few	TGCAGCCCTACACTCCTAGGAGGGGGCCAAGAGACCCAGTACTTC	CSPTLLGGGQETQYF
15	-	TRBV5-6	TRBJ1-1	-	TGTGCCAGCAGCTTGGGGACACCTATGAACACTGAAGCTTTCTTT	CASSLGTPMNTEAFF
15	-	TRBV7-2	TRBJ1-3	-	TGTGCCAGCAGCTTTCGGGGGCTAAAGGGAAACACCATATATTTT	CASSFRGLKGNTIYF
17	-	TRBV4-3	TRBJ2-7	-	TGCGCCAGCAGCCAAGATGACTCTAGGGTGACACCCCACGAGCAGTACTTC	CASSQDDSRVTPHEQYF
13	-	TRBV27	TRBJ1-2	few	TGTGCCAGCAGTGTATCACAGAGCTATGGCTACACCTTC	CASSVSQSYGYTF
15	-	TRBV20-1	TRBJ1-5	-	TGCAGTGCTAGAGGGAGGTGGGGCAGGGATCAGCCCCAGCATTTT	CSARGRWGRDQPQHF
18	TRBD2	TRBV27	TRBJ2-5	-	TGTGCCAGCAGTTCGACTAGCGGGGGGGCCTTCGTCCGGGAGACCCAGTACTTC	CASSSTSGGAFVRETQYF
15	-	TRBV28	TRBJ2-6	many	TGTGCCAGCAGTTTGGGGGGCTCTGGGGCCAACGTCCTGACTTTC	CASSLGGSGANVLTF
12	-	TRBV6-2/TRBV6-3	TRBJ1-5	-	TGTGCCAGCACCCACCCCAATCAGCCCCAGCATTTT	CASTHPNQPQHF
16	TRBD1	TRBV12-3/TRBV12-4	TRBJ2-4	few	TGTGCCAGCAGTTTATTTGGGACAGGAATCCAAAACATTCAGTACTTC	CASSLFGTGIQNIQYF
15	TRBD2	TRBV12-5	TRBJ2-7	-	TGTGCTAGTGGTTTGGTAGCGGGGGCCCGCTACGAGCAGTACTTC	CASGLVAGARYEQYF
15	-	TRBV2	TRBJ2-6	-	TGTGCCAGCAGTGAGAGGGGCTCTGGGGCCAACGTCCTGACTTTC	CASSERGSGANVLTF
13	-	TRBV7-2	TRBJ1-4	few	TGTGCCAGCAGGAAGAAAAGAGGCGAAAAACTGTTTTTT	CASRKKRGEKLFF
14	TRBD2	TRBV20-1	TRBJ2-5	-	TGCAGTGCTCCGGGACTAGCGGACCAAGAGACCCAGTACTTC	CSAPGLADQETQYF
14	-	TRBV5-4	TRBJ2-3	-	TGTGCCAGCAGCTTGGGACTGCCCTCAGATACGCAGTATTTT	CASSLGLPSDTQYF
12	-	TRBV15	TRBJ2-1	-	TGTGCCACCAGAGACTCCTACAATGAGCAGTTCTTC	CATRDSYNEQFF
12	-	TRBV20-1	TRBJ2-7	many	TGCAGTGCTAGAGATCGGATAGCGGAGCAGTACTTC	CSARDRIAEQYF
13	-	TRBV30	TRBJ1-2	few	TGTGCCTGGAGTGTAATGCGGGGGGCTGGCTACACCTTC	CAWSVMRGAGYTF
17	TRBD2	TRBV6-1	TRBJ2-3	few	TGTGCCAGCAGCACCCAAGGGACTAGCCGAGGCACAGATACGCAGTATTTT	CASSTQGTSRGTDTQYF
12	-	TRBV27	TRBJ2-5	few	TGTGCCAGCAGTCGCGAGTACAATGAGCAGTACTTC	CASSREYNEQYF
13	-	TRBV3-1	TRBJ1-2	few	TGTGCCAGCAGCCACGGCCAGGGCGGGGGCTACACCTTC	CASSHGQGGGYTF
13	-	TRBV29-1	TRBJ2-1	once	TGCAGCGTTGAAGCCAGGAGATACAATGAGCAGTTCTTC	CSVEARRYNEQFF
16	-	TRBV6-6	TRBJ1-1	-	TGTGCCAGCAGCGACGGGAAGGGGTCGGGGAGCACTGAAGCTTTCTTT	CASSDGKGSGSTEAFF
14	-	TRBV4-1	TRBJ2-1	-	TGCGCCAGCAGCCTCAAGATAGGGGGGAATGAGCAGTTCTTC	CASSLKIGGNEQFF
14	-	TRBV4-3	TRBJ2-2	few	TGCGCCAGCAGCCAAGATTTACTTGTCGGGGAGCTGTTTTTT	CASSQDLLVGELFF
14	-	TRBV4-2	TRBJ1-2	-	TGTGCCAGCAGCCAAGAGAAGGGGGACTATGGCTACACCTTC	CASSQEKGDYGYTF
9	-	TRBV9	TRBJ1-1	-	TGTGCCAGCAGCGTAGGAGCTTTCTTT	CASSVGAFF
18	TRBD2	TRBV12-3/TRBV12-4	TRBJ2-4	-	TGTGCCAGCAGCCCCGTACTCGGAGCGGGGGGCTCGAAAAACATTCAGTACTTC	CASSPVLGAGGSKNIQYF
17	TRBD2	TRBV11-2	TRBJ2-3	few	TGTGCCAGCAGTCAAACGGGGCGGGGGGATCCCACAGATACGCAGTATTTT	CASSQTGRGDPTDTQYF
14	-	TRBV7-3	TRBJ2-2	-	TGTGCCAGCAGCTTCAAAGCGAACATCGGGGAGCTGTTTTTT	CASSFKANIGELFF
14	-	TRBV5-1	TRBJ2-3	-	TGCGCCAGCAGCTCCGCGGACTACGCAGATACGCAGTATTTT	CASSSADYADTQYF
14	-	TRBV6-2/TRBV6-3	TRBJ2-1	few	TGTGCCAGCATCCCGGGGGTTCCCTACAATGAGCAGTTCTTC	CASIPGVPYNEQFF
14	TRBD1	TRBV27	TRBJ1-4	-	TGTGCCAGCAGTTCCCCGGACAGGGATGAAAAACTGTTTTTT	CASSSPDRDEKLFF
13	-	TRBV10-3	TRBJ1-2	many	TGTGCCATCAGTGAAGGGACGGACTATGGCTACACCTTC	CAISEGTDYGYTF
17	-	TRBV4-2	TRBJ2-5	-	TGTGCCAGCAGCCAAGATCTTCGCGAGGGGCGTGGAGAGACCCAGTACTTC	CASSQDLREGRGETQYF
16	TRBD1	TRBV25-1	TRBJ1-3	-	TGTGCCAGCAGTGATTGGCAGGGGGCGCCTGAAAACACCATATATTTT	CASSDWQGAPENTIYF
16	-	TRBV4-2	TRBJ1-6	-	TGTGCCAGCAGCCAAGGGCGAGGGGAGGGTAATTCACCCCTCCACTTT	CASSQGRGEGNSPLHF
12	-	TRBV12-3/TRBV12-4	TRBJ1-2	few	TGTGCCACCACAGTGGGGGTCTATGGCTACACCTTC	CATTVGVYGYTF
16	TRBD1	TRBV3-1	TRBJ2-5	-	TGTGCCAGCAGACCAGGACAGGGGTTGAGGGTTGATGAGCAGTACTTC	CASRPGQGLRVDEQYF
16	-	TRBV7-2	TRBJ2-2	-	TGTGCCAGCAGCTTCATCCCGGGCGGGTTCACCGGGGAGCTGTTTTTT	CASSFIPGGFTGELFF
14	-	TRBV20-1	TRBJ1-5	few	TGCAGTGCTATCGAACCCCAGGGAGGTCAGCCCCAGCATTTT	CSAIEPQGGQPQHF
17	-	TRBV4-1	TRBJ2-3	few	TGCGCCAGCAGCCAATCCAGAACATGGGGCCCAGGGGATACGCAGTATTTT	CASSQSRTWGPGDTQYF
16	TRBD1	TRBV7-2	TRBJ1-5	-	TGTGCCAGCAGCACCCAGGGGGCCGGCCCTGGTCAGCCCCAGCATTTT	CASSTQGAGPGQPQHF